This T cell receptor (beta chain) was documented in a study of T cells in Graves' hyperthyroidism and ophthalmopathy. RNA transcripts yielded amplified TCR beta CDR3 regions. In the first-round RT-PCR of the TCR CDR3, the HTBI primer set was used. Each CDR3 protein is one row after TCRdb ran MiXCR on the multiplex PCR reads. In the table there are fewer than 900,000 distinct CDR3 sequences, about 19% of which are singletons. This clonotype was detected a few times. One end of the junction fails to match germline, which may point to a read error. This CDR3 comprises 15 residues. Germline V CDR1 and CDR2: SGHRS, YFSETQ.

The sequenced material came from blood. The chain recombines TRBV5-1 with TRBJ1-5, with a possible D match to TRBD1 (6 bases). This clonotype was obtained from a woman aged 45-65 years with Graves' hyperthyroidism that later progressed to Graves' ophthalmopathy. DNA of the CDR3: TGTGCCAGCAGCTTGGGCAGGGGAGAATGGCAGCCCCAGCATTTT. Amino acid sequence: CASSLGRGEWQPQHF.